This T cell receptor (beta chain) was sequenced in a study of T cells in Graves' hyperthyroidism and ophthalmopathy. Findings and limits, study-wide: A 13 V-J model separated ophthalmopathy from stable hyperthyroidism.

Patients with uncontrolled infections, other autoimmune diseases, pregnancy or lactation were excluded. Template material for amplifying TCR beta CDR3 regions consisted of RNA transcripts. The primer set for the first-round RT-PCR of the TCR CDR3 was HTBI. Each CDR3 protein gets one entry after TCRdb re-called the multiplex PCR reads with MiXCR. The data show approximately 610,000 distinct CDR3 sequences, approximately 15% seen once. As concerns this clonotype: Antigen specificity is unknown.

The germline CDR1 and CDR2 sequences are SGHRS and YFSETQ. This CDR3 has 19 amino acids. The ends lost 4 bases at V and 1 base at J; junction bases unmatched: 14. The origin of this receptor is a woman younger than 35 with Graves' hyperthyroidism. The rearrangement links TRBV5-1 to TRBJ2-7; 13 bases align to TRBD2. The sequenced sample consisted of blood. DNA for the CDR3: TGCGCCAGCAGCCGGCCGGTGGGACTAGCGGGAAAGGGGTCCTACGAGCAGTACTTC. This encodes CASSRPVGLAGKGSYEQYF.